The following is a T cell receptor (beta chain) sequence with its context. Antigen: not known. This record comes from a study of T cell repertoires in cytomegalovirus infection. General study points: Summed frequency of shared TCR beta families picked out CMV carriers who also had the relevant HLA. Across the ex vivo response, the dominant clonotypes were HLA-C-restricted CMV-specific TCR beta clonotypes.

TCRdb used MiXCR to reprocess the reads, holding one entry per CDR3 protein. The table records around 170,000 distinct CDR3 sequences, more than 15% of them present only once. Trimming cost V 4 bases and J 7 bases; bases outside gene matches: 10. Germline lookup yields CDR1 SGHTA and CDR2 FQGTGA. This CDR3 is built from 16 residues. This receptor was obtained from a human donor in good health (CMV status not recorded). Some clones in this sample may be carry-over from other donors' samples. Sequencing was done on a sample of CD8+ T cells from PBMCs. The chain employs TRBV7-3 and TRBJ2-1; 10 bases are shared with TRBD2. In nucleotides, the CDR3 is TGTGCCAGCAGCTCCAAGCCGGGACTAGCGAAAAATGAGCAGTTCTTC. Its protein is CASSSKPGLAKNEQFF.